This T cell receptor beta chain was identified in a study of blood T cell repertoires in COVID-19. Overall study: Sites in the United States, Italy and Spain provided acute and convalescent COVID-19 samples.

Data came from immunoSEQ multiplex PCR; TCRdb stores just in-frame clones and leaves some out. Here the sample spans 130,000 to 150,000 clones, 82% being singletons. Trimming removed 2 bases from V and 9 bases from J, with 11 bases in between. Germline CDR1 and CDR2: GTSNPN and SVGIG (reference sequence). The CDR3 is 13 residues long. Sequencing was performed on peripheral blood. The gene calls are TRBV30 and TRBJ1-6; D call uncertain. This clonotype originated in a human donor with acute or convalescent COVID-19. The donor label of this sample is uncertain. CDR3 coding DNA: TGTGCCTGGAGTCGGGGAGGACTTTCACCCCTCCACTTT. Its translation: CAWSRGGLSPLHF.